The sequence of this T cell receptor (beta chain) was determined in a study of T cells in Graves' hyperthyroidism and ophthalmopathy. The TCR beta CDR3 regions underwent amplification using RNA transcripts as the source. The HTBI primer set drove a first-round RT-PCR of the TCR CDR3. TCRdb passed the multiplex PCR reads through MiXCR, listing each CDR3 protein once. The repertoire consists of 560,000 or so distinct CDR3 sequences, with roughly 46% occurring once and the leading ten covering roughly 8.2%. CDR1 and CDR2 (germline): MNHNY, SVGAGI (reference sequence). Trimming removed 0 bases at V and 1 base at J, with 6 bases between. The CDR3 is 14 residues long. This clonotype has more than one count but fewer than ten. Stability of Graves' hyperthyroidism was defined as absent ophthalmopathy progression within 18 months.

The receptor was derived from a woman aged 18-30 years with Graves' hyperthyroidism. Input material: peripheral blood or thyroid tissue (not recorded which). The V call is TRBV6-6, the J call TRBJ1-1; a weak D match, TRBD1 (5 bases). The CDR3 is CASSYSTANTEAFF. Here the CDR3 DNA reads TGTGCCAGCAGTTACTCGACAGCGAACACTGAAGCTTTCTTT.